Described below is a single T cell receptor (beta chain) sequence and its context. Its antigen is as yet unknown. The data were obtained in a study of T cell responses to AZD1222 COVID-19 vaccine. Findings and caveats of the study: Per reports, nearly half of all spike-specific TCRs target regions that are unmutated in variants.

Some second doses came at about 4 weeks and others at about 12 weeks; these were pooled. Some clones are missing from TCRdb's copy, which holds only in-frame ones; the method was immunoSEQ multiplex PCR. This sample carries around 120,000 clones, approximately 90% of them seen once, and the ten largest clones take approximately 7.1%. Germline V gene data show CDR1 as KGHSH and CDR2 as LQKENI. CDR3 length: 16 amino acids. V gave up 2 bases and J gave up 6 bases; unmatched junction bases: 10. This TCR derives from an adult who received the AZD1222 COVID-19 vaccine. V is TRBV18 and J is TRBJ2-1; TRBD1 matches 7 bases. The sequencing used peripheral blood, collected 28 days after the second AZD1222 dose. The CDR3 is CASSPKVGQELNEQFF. The CDR3 DNA follows: TGTGCCAGCTCACCAAAAGTTGGACAGGAGCTCAATGAGCAGTTCTTC.